This T cell receptor (beta chain) was found in a study of PD-1 and CTLA-4 blockade in melanoma. This CDR3 comprises 13 residues. Germline V CDR1 and CDR2: SGHKS, YYEKEE (reference sequence). V shed 4 bases and J shed 4 bases, with 11 bases lying between them. Sequenced by immunoSEQ multiplex PCR; TCRdb stores in-frame clones only, minus some. The sample has some 7,100 clones; under 90% are singletons. The specimen was CD8+ T cells from peripheral blood, collected before anti-PD-1 treatment. The origin of this receptor is a human donor with melanoma. The chain employs TRBV5-5 and TRBJ1-1; no reliable D call. CDR3 amino acids: CASSPSGSTEAFF. The CDR3 DNA sequence: TGTGCCAGCAGCCCCTCGGGCAGCACTGAAGCTTTCTTT.